One and the same sample provided the 8 T cell receptor beta chains below, sequenced in a study of Graves' ophthalmopathy and Graves' hyperthyroidism. Amplifying from RNA transcripts, the study obtained TCR beta CDR3 regions. HTBI primers were employed in first-round RT-PCR, then a second-round multiplex PCR followed. Each CDR3 protein is one row after TCRdb ran MiXCR on the multiplex PCR reads. This table has roughly 420,000 distinct CDR3 sequences, roughly 21% appearing once. Sequencing was done on a sample of peripheral blood. The receptors were gathered from a woman under 30 with stable Graves' hyperthyroidism.

This clonotype was detected ten times or more. DNA of the CDR3: TGTGCCAGCAGTGAAGCGTTTAGGGAGCTGTTTTTT. This codes for CASSEAFRELFF. This chain uses TRBV2 with TRBJ2-2; D gene ambiguous. V was pared by 0 bases and J by 9 bases, with 5 bases between. Looked up from germline, CDR1 is SNHLY and CDR2 is FYNNEI. The CDR3 consists of 12 residues.

The chain employs TRBV7-3 and TRBJ2-2, with 10 bases identical to TRBD2. CDR3 length: 14 residues. CDR1 is SGHTA and CDR2 is FQGTGA in the germline V gene. The trim removed 5 bases at V and 8 bases at J, leaving 5 bases unmatched. CDR3 DNA sequence: TGTGCCAGCAGCGCGGGACTAGCGATGGGGGAGCTGTTTTTT. It codes for CASSAGLAMGELFF.

This clonotype showed up many times. The J gene is TRBJ1-1, the V gene TRBV27; perhaps TRBD1 as D (5 bases). Germline CDR1 is MNHEY and CDR2 is SMNVEV (reference sequence). The CDR3 length is 14 residues. Trimming shortened V by 4 bases and J by 1 base, and 10 bases separated the two germline ends. In nucleotides, the CDR3 is TGTGCCAGCAGTTCGCGGACAACGAACACTGAAGCTTTCTTT. Encoded protein: CASSSRTTNTEAFF.

A note on this clonotype: Just one base apart from a much larger clone, this may be a read error. The genes are TRBV9 and TRBJ1-2; 10 bases fit TRBD1. This CDR3 is built from 15 residues. In germline, CDR1 is SGDLS, CDR2 YYNGEE. J gave up 7 bases and V 3 bases, and 9 bases lay outside the gene matches. The CDR3 DNA sequence: TGTGCCAGCAGCGGGACGGACAGGGGGTCCTGTGGCTACACCTTC. This codes for CASSGTDRGSCGYTF.

There are many counts of this clonotype. This may be a read error: a much more frequent sequence differs by one nucleotide. J is TRBJ1-6 and V is TRBV6-2 or TRBV6-3; tentatively, D is TRBD1 (6 bases). This CDR3 is built from 15 residues. In germline, CDR1 is MNHEY, CDR2 SVGEGT. Here the CDR3 reads CASSYGQSYDSPLHF. In DNA, the CDR3 is TGTGCCAGCAGTTACGGACAGAGCTATGATTCACCCCTCCACTTT.

This clonotype came up many times. The genes are TRBV20-1 and TRBJ1-1; D is perhaps TRBD1 (6 bases). Trimming shortened V by 0 bases and J by 0 bases, and 14 bases separated the two germline ends. CDR1 and CDR2 (germline): DFQATT, SNEGSKA (reference sequence). The CDR3 has 16 residues. This chain's CDR3 is CSARDYPGVLNTEAFF. The CDR3 coding sequence is TGCAGTGCTAGAGATTACCCAGGGGTTTTGAACACTGAAGCTTTCTTT.

This clonotype was counted a single time. The chain uses TRBV11-2 and TRBJ1-2; TRBD1 is a possible D gene (5 bases). CDR3 length: 12 amino acids. The V and J ends lost 5 bases and 8 bases respectively, with 12 bases between them. Germline assignment: CDR1 SGHAT and CDR2 FQNNGV. CDR3 sequence reads: CASSNQGGGYTF. CDR3 nucleotide sequence: TGTGCCAGCAGCAATCAGGGTGGAGGCTACACCTTC.

This clonotype was observed at least ten times. This rearrangement joins TRBV20-1 to TRBJ2-7; D uncertain. Trimming pared 1 base from V and 4 bases from J, leaving 11 bases between. This CDR3 spans 13 amino acids. Germline V gene lookup returns CDR1 DFQATT and CDR2 SNEGSKA (reference sequence). The CDR3 spells CSARVRTEYEQYF. CDR3 nucleotide sequence: TGCAGTGCTAGAGTTCGTACAGAGTACGAGCAGTACTTC.